The TCR beta chain described here comes from a study of OX40 agonist ivuxolimab in advanced cancers. General notes on the study: Ivuxolimab was a fully human IgG2 agonistic monoclonal antibody targeting the costimulatory receptor OX40 (CD134). Intravenous ivuxolimab was administered to patients every 2 weeks at six dose levels: 0.01, 0.1, 0.3, 1.5, 3 and 10 mg/kg. Among the approximately 50 dose-escalation patients, approximately 20 had hepatocellular carcinoma, approximately 15 melanoma, 9 renal cell carcinoma and 9 head and neck cancer. In the dose-escalation cohort, 65% to 90% of patients were male, and the mean age was approximately 64 years, with a range of 23 to 79. Prior anti-PD-1, anti-PD-L1 or anti-CTLA-4 therapy was permitted, and checkpoint inhibitors had been received by less than 45% of dose-escalation patients. Partial responses were achieved by three dose-escalation patients, of whom one had hepatocellular carcinoma and two had cutaneous melanoma. The point of sequencing TCRbeta in the periphery was to test whether ivuxolimab changed TCR sequence diversity and drove clonal T-cell expansion. The paper covers the monotherapy dose-escalation part of the phase I ivuxolimab trial, which included N of about 51 patients. Broad study findings and their caveats: Low levels of normalized T-cell clonal expansion were also shown by some nonresponding patients. The antigen specificity of the peripheral T cells that underwent clonal expansion was not determined. After ivuxolimab, more expanded clones were found on average in CD8+ T cells than in CD4+ T cells. Clonal expansion of both CD4+ and CD8+ blood T cells was observed from baseline to week 6 at doses 0.1 to 3.0 mg/kg. Partial responders in the 0.1-3.0 mg/kg groups had among the lowest normalized peripheral clonal expansion, especially among CD8+ T cells.

As concerns this clone: What antigen it recognizes has not been identified. It has no much larger one-base neighbor in the sample; base qualities were not kept.

Patients with a history of autoimmune disease or receiving systemic immunosuppression were excluded from the trial. Peripheral blood for TCR sequencing was collected from all dose cohorts at baseline, on cycle 4 day 1, and on cycle 7 day 1. The samples were drawn from a first-in-human, open-label, multicenter phase I dose-escalation trial of ivuxolimab. Adults with locally advanced or metastatic head and neck squamous cell, hepatocellular, melanoma or renal cell carcinoma were enrolled in the trial. CD4+ and CD8+ T cells were sorted separately from peripheral blood before TCR sequencing. For CDR1 and CDR2, the germline V gene lists SNHLY and FYNNEI. The CDR3 covers 14 residues, taking in both the cysteine and the phenylalanine. The sequence is cut down to CDR3 DNA, 42 bases in frame from base 1. After removal of 7 bases from V and 5 bases from J, the junction retains 8 bases not matched to a gene.

Genomic DNA was isolated from the sorted cells so that the TCRbeta CDR3 region could be sequenced. TCRbeta CDR3 regions were sequenced using the immunoSEQ Assay. TCRdb limited this immuneACCESS table to in-frame rearrangements with V and J called. A share of clones is missing; checked studies link under half to unresolved V genes, and the rest is unexplained. The sample data list 99,000 or so clones, and approximately 84% of these were observed just once. The ten largest clones take up 4.5% to 5.5% of the sample. The chain is assembled from TRBV2 and TRBJ2-7, and 10 junction bases match TRBD2. The sample here was CD4+ or CD8+ T cells sorted from blood, taken in a trial of the OX40 agonist ivuxolimab. The TCR was taken from an adult with an advanced solid tumor such as melanoma, head and neck, liver or kidney cancer. The CDR3 here reads CASTFGLAVNEQYF. The DNA sequence is TGTGCCAGCACCTTTGGACTAGCGGTGAACGAGCAGTACTTC.